A selection of T cell receptor beta chains follows, all from one sample in a study of T cells in Graves' hyperthyroidism and ophthalmopathy. A single record per CDR3 protein comes from TCRdb applying MiXCR to the multiplex PCR reads. This sample has roughly 530,000 distinct CDR3 sequences, with 17% found just once. Sequenced material: blood. These receptors all come from a woman in her late teens or twenties with Graves' ophthalmopathy. CDR3s leave out the opening cysteine and the closing phenylalanine or tryptophan. Fields, in order: V gene, J gene, CDR3 protein.

v_gene: TRBV15
j_gene: TRBJ2-7
CDR3aa: ATSREVRSGSYEQY

v_gene: TRBV11-1
j_gene: TRBJ1-6
CDR3aa: ASSRLDREDSPLH

v_gene: TRBV28
j_gene: TRBJ1-5
CDR3aa: ASTDWSGARNQPQH

v_gene: TRBV20-1
j_gene: TRBJ2-7
CDR3aa: SARNGGEQY

v_gene: TRBV6-2/TRBV6-3
j_gene: TRBJ1-3
CDR3aa: ASSGEGYTIY

v_gene: TRBV28
j_gene: TRBJ2-7
CDR3aa: ASSFSAVLYEQY

v_gene: TRBV7-3
j_gene: TRBJ2-1
CDR3aa: ASSFSGRTSSYNEQF

v_gene: TRBV18
j_gene: TRBJ1-6
CDR3aa: ASSPSAIEGSPLH

v_gene: TRBV6-1
j_gene: TRBJ2-5
CDR3aa: ASTRTPAGAQETQY

v_gene: TRBV12-3/TRBV12-4
j_gene: TRBJ1-1
CDR3aa: ASSLERVVNTEAF

v_gene: TRBV4-2
j_gene: TRBJ2-2
CDR3aa: ASTNSVAGELF

v_gene: TRBV18
j_gene: TRBJ2-4
CDR3aa: ASSAVGSEWIQY

v_gene: TRBV14
j_gene: TRBJ1-1
CDR3aa: ASSVSGGMNTEAF

v_gene: TRBV7-3
j_gene: TRBJ2-2
CDR3aa: ASSPATGANTGELF

v_gene: TRBV28
j_gene: TRBJ2-1
CDR3aa: ASSASGGVPEQF

v_gene: TRBV3-1
j_gene: TRBJ1-5
CDR3aa: ASSQDWAGGQPQH

v_gene: TRBV27
j_gene: TRBJ1-1
CDR3aa: ASSFSQANTEAF

v_gene: TRBV13
j_gene: TRBJ2-2
CDR3aa: ASSGMTATGELF

v_gene: TRBV11-2
j_gene: TRBJ2-5
CDR3aa: ASSYTGGAETQY

v_gene: TRBV6-1
j_gene: TRBJ2-2
CDR3aa: ASRRQDYTGELF

v_gene: TRBV3-1
j_gene: TRBJ1-2
CDR3aa: ASSRNRDKANYGYT

v_gene: TRBV25-1
j_gene: TRBJ2-1
CDR3aa: ASSEWGTSGSPNNEQF

v_gene: TRBV18
j_gene: TRBJ1-2
CDR3aa: ASSPTGEMGYT

v_gene: TRBV9
j_gene: TRBJ2-1
CDR3aa: ASSPWDRVVNEQF

v_gene: TRBV28
j_gene: TRBJ2-1
CDR3aa: ASRPGLAGSEQF

v_gene: TRBV5-1
j_gene: TRBJ2-7
CDR3aa: ASSLAGQYEQY

v_gene: TRBV9
j_gene: TRBJ2-1
CDR3aa: ASSAYGQGALNEQF

v_gene: TRBV20-1
j_gene: TRBJ1-3
CDR3aa: SAPMGGTNTIY

v_gene: TRBV6-2/TRBV6-3
j_gene: TRBJ2-1
CDR3aa: ASSSQGEEAYNEQF

v_gene: TRBV12-3/TRBV12-4
j_gene: TRBJ1-2
CDR3aa: ASCCSNRAYGYT

v_gene: TRBV3-1
j_gene: TRBJ1-1
CDR3aa: ASSHQGEGAEAF

v_gene: TRBV5-1
j_gene: TRBJ1-6
CDR3aa: ASSFDRAGGSPLH

v_gene: TRBV6-5
j_gene: TRBJ1-5
CDR3aa: ASSYRRDGGNQPQH

v_gene: TRBV20-1
j_gene: TRBJ2-7
CDR3aa: SAPGTSDAYEQY

v_gene: TRBV10-3
j_gene: TRBJ2-7
CDR3aa: AISDTSGGGNEQY

v_gene: TRBV20-1
j_gene: TRBJ2-7
CDR3aa: SAPPSPTGARGDEQY

v_gene: TRBV6-2/TRBV6-3
j_gene: TRBJ2-2
CDR3aa: ASARRDRGTGELF

v_gene: TRBV18
j_gene: TRBJ2-2
CDR3aa: ASAAASIRGLDGRELF

v_gene: TRBV28
j_gene: TRBJ1-1
CDR3aa: ASSFLDSNTEAF

v_gene: TRBV12-3/TRBV12-4
j_gene: TRBJ2-7
CDR3aa: ASNRGSQPYEQY

v_gene: TRBV6-2/TRBV6-3
j_gene: TRBJ2-3
CDR3aa: ASSKTPGQLTDTQY

v_gene: TRBV6-2/TRBV6-3
j_gene: TRBJ2-7
CDR3aa: ASTPLGRETYEQY

v_gene: TRBV19
j_gene: TRBJ2-2
CDR3aa: DGQGHNTGELF

v_gene: TRBV5-1
j_gene: TRBJ2-1
CDR3aa: ASSITQKGNEQF

v_gene: TRBV11-2
j_gene: TRBJ2-2
CDR3aa: ASSLGLGELF

v_gene: TRBV28
j_gene: TRBJ2-1
CDR3aa: ASSPLGFDEQF

v_gene: TRBV4-1
j_gene: TRBJ2-2
CDR3aa: AISVPGGGTGELF

v_gene: TRBV27
j_gene: TRBJ1-5
CDR3aa: ASSLFGHINQPQH

v_gene: TRBV27
j_gene: TRBJ2-1
CDR3aa: ASRSLTSGGYNEQF

v_gene: TRBV7-3
j_gene: TRBJ1-2
CDR3aa: ASSPEGTGGIYGYT